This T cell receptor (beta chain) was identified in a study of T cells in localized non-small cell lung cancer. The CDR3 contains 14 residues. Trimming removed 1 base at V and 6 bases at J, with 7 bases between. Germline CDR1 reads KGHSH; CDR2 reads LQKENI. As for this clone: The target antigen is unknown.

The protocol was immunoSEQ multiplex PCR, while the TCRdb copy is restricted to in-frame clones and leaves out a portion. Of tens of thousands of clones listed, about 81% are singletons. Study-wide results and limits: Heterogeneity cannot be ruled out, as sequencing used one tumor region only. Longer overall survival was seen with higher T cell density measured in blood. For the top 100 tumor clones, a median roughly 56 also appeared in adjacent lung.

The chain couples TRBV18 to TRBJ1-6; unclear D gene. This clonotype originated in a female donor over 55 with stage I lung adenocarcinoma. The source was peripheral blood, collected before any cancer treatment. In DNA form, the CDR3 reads TGTGCCAGCTCACCACGGGCCTCTAATTCACCCCTCCACTTT. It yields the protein CASSPRASNSPLHF.